The 12 T cell receptor beta chains below were found in one sample sequenced in a study of blood T cell repertoires in COVID-19. The repertoire was sequenced with immunoSEQ multiplex PCR; TCRdb's copy has only in-frame clones and lacks some. The table shows about 300,000 clones, with about 89% occurring only once. The sample taken for sequencing was peripheral blood. These TCRs come from a woman aged 40-49 years who had recovered from COVID-19.

The chain couples TRBV19 to TRBJ2-7; D gene ambiguous. The CDR3 has 14 amino acids. The V end lost 6 bases, the J end lost 2 bases, and 14 bases lay between the germline ends. Per the germline V gene, CDR1 is LNHDA and CDR2 is SQIVND (reference sequence). For the CDR3, the DNA is TGTGCCAGTAGCCCAGAGTTGGCGGCCTACGAGCAGTACTTC. It yields the protein CASSPELAAYEQYF.

The table lists this clone with a count of one. V usage is TRBV7-6 and J usage is TRBJ1-4; a possible D gene is TRBD1 (6 bases). Germline V gives CDR1 SGHVS, CDR2 FNYEAQ. There are 13 residues in the CDR3. V lost 6 bases to trimming and J lost 8 bases, with 13 bases between them. CDR3 sequence: CASRLGGREKLFF. CDR3 DNA sequence: TGTGCCAGCAGACTAGGGGGACGGGAAAAACTGTTTTTT.

The chain employs TRBV4-3 and TRBJ2-1; 7 nucleotides agree with TRBD1. Trimming took 0 bases from V and 0 from J; bases not matched to a gene: 14. Germline-derived CDR1 and CDR2 are LGHNA and YSLEER. The CDR3 loop spans 20 amino acids. This CDR3 reads CASSQDFPPGQPSSYNEQFF. CDR3 DNA: TGCGCCAGCAGCCAAGATTTTCCCCCGGGACAGCCTAGCTCCTACAATGAGCAGTTCTTC.

The DNA for the CDR3 is TGCAGCGTTGAAGCCGGGGGAGGATATGGCTACACCTTC. As protein: CSVEAGGGYGYTF. The chain employs TRBV29-1 and TRBJ1-2; tentatively, D is TRBD1 (5 bases). The CDR3 loop spans 13 amino acids. Trimming stripped 1 base from V and 5 bases from J, with 11 bases between. Germline V gene data show CDR1 as SQVTM and CDR2 as ANQGSEA.

The chain has TRBV6-2 or TRBV6-3 and TRBJ1-5; D may be TRBD1 (6 bases). Trimming pared 0 bases from V and 2 bases from J, leaving 14 bases between. CDR1 and CDR2 (germline): MNHEY, SVGEGT. This CDR3 comprises 17 residues. The CDR3 DNA reads as TGTGCCAGCAGTTACTCGATGGGGGGGCAAGGCAATCAGCCCCAGCATTTT. This sequence encodes CASSYSMGGQGNQPQHF.

The J gene is TRBJ2-6, the V gene TRBV23-1, with 8 nucleotides matching TRBD1. TRBV23-1 is an ORF; its function is uncertain. The junction had 10 bases not matched to a gene; V was cut back by 0 bases and J by 0 bases. CDR3 length equals 20 residues. The CDR3 bases are TGCGCCAGCAGTCAATCAGGAGGCCAGGGGGCGCACTCTGGGGCCAACGTCCTGACTTTC. Its translation is CASSQSGGQGAHSGANVLTF.

The count of this clone is one. CDR3 bases: TGTGCCAGCAGCTTAGGGACTAACCAAGAGACCCAGTACTTC. This codes for CASSLGTNQETQYF. The chain combines TRBV7-8 with TRBJ2-5; tentatively, D is TRBD2 (6 bases). V lost 1 base, J lost 0 bases, and 6 bases lay in between. The CDR3 covers 14 residues. Germline V gene lookup returns CDR1 SGHVS and CDR2 FQNEAQ.

The rearrangement links TRBV19 to TRBJ2-6; D perhaps matches TRBD1 (6 bases). Germline assignment: CDR1 LNHDA and CDR2 SQIVND (reference sequence). V was cut by 10 bases and J by 0 bases, with 13 bases left in between. The CDR3 runs 15 residues. The CDR3 loop is CATLGHHSGANVLTF. DNA for the CDR3: TGTGCCACCCTGGGACATCACTCTGGGGCCAACGTCCTGACTTTC.

The chain recombines TRBV4-3 with TRBJ2-3; D is ambiguous. The germline V gene has CDR1 LGHNA and CDR2 YSLEER. Trimming stripped 2 bases from V and 2 bases from J, with 8 bases between. CDR3 length equals 14 residues. The CDR3 region has the DNA TGCGCCAGCAGCCAAAACAGATTCACAGATACGCAGTATTTT. This sequence encodes CASSQNRFTDTQYF.

The chain uses TRBV4-3 and TRBJ1-2; 7 bases match TRBD1. The CDR3 consists of 14 residues. J lost 5 bases, V lost 2 bases, and 5 bases had no gene match. Germline V CDR1 and CDR2: LGHNA, YSLEER. The CDR3 sequence is CASSQQGGNYGYTF. CDR3 coding DNA: TGCGCCAGCAGCCAACAGGGGGGAAATTATGGCTACACCTTC.

V gene TRBV2 combines with J gene TRBJ2-7; tentatively, D is TRBD1 (6 bases). Germline CDR1 is SNHLY and CDR2 is FYNNEI. V was shortened by 7 bases and J by 2 bases, with 15 bases between the two germline ends. The length of the CDR3 is 14 residues. The CDR3 sequence: CASTPGTLAYEQYF. The DNA for the CDR3 is TGTGCCAGCACCCCCGGGACACTCGCCTACGAGCAGTACTTC.

This clone has a single count. This chain links TRBV9 with TRBJ1-5, with D possibly TRBD1 on 5 matching bases. V lost 0 bases and J lost 3, with 13 bases in between. The CDR3 is 16 amino acids. The V gene's germline CDR1 is SGDLS and CDR2 YYNGEE. CDR3 sequence reads: CASSVDGGDPNQPQHF. DNA of the CDR3: TGTGCCAGCAGCGTAGATGGGGGGGACCCCAATCAGCCCCAGCATTTT.